The rows below give T cell receptor beta chains drawn from one sample of a study of cytomegalovirus exposure and HLA in healthy donors. TCRdb's copy holds only in-frame clones and misses some; the assay was immunoSEQ multiplex PCR. Of about 100,000 clones in the sample, about 75% were seen once. The specimen sequenced was PBMCs. The receptors here all came from a man between 50 and 59 years old in good health and CMV-seronegative. The CDR3 runs from the conserved cysteine through the conserved F or W. The D gene is left open where the match is weak. Size values are once, few and many counts, or a class for expanded clones, and some rows have none.

V gene	J gene	D gene	CDR3 length	clone size	CDR3 protein	CDR3 DNA
TRBV4-1	TRBJ2-1	NA	15	NA	CASSQDTGGHNEQFF	TGCGCCAGCAGCCAAGACACGGGGGGCCACAATGAGCAGTTCTTC
TRBV11-2	TRBJ2-3	TRBD2	16	NA	CASSLKGGRPTDTQYF	TGTGCCAGCAGCTTAAAGGGCGGGAGGCCCACAGATACGCAGTATTTT
TRBV11-2	TRBJ2-2	TRBD1	18	NA	CASSLYRTGGPNTGELFF	TGTGCCAGCAGCTTATATCGGACAGGGGGCCCAAACACCGGGGAGCTGTTTTTT
TRBV7-6	TRBJ2-3	TRBD2	18	once	CASSPTSGGAGSTDTQYF	TGTGCCAGCAGCCCTACTAGCGGGGGGGCCGGGAGCACAGATACGCAGTATTTT
TRBV18	TRBJ1-2	TRBD1	14	NA	CASSPQGANNGYTF	TGTGCCAGCTCACCACAGGGGGCGAATAATGGCTACACCTTC
TRBV5-4	TRBJ2-5	NA	14	once	CASSLASKQGDQYF	TGTGCCAGCAGCTTGGCGTCAAAACAAGGGGACCAGTACTTC
TRBV19	TRBJ1-2	NA	14	NA	CATPTGGHGYGYTF	TGTGCCACCCCGACGGGAGGGCACGGCTATGGCTACACCTTC
TRBV6-6	TRBJ1-1	NA	13	once	CASSRDTFTEAFF	TGTGCCAGCAGCCGTGACACGTTCACTGAAGCTTTCTTT
TRBV5-1	TRBJ2-3	NA	14	few	CASWGGGSTDTQYF	TGCGCCAGCTGGGGGGGCGGGAGCACAGATACGCAGTATTTT
TRBV14	TRBJ2-3	NA	16	NA	CASSPLRRGGTDTQYF	TGTGCCAGCAGCCCGTTGAGGAGGGGTGGCACAGATACGCAGTATTTT
TRBV28	TRBJ1-5	NA	14	few	CASSLGGSNQPQHF	TGTGCCAGCAGTTTAGGAGGAAGCAATCAGCCCCAGCATTTT
TRBV5-1	TRBJ2-7	NA	13	few	CASSFEGRGEQYF	TGCGCCAGCAGCTTCGAGGGGCGGGGAGAGCAGTACTTC
TRBV2	TRBJ2-1	NA	11	once	CASLKTNEQFF	TGTGCCAGTTTGAAAACTAATGAGCAGTTCTTC
TRBV29-1	TRBJ2-1	NA	12	NA	CSVGGGWDEQFF	TGCAGCGTTGGAGGTGGGTGGGATGAGCAGTTCTTC
TRBV28	TRBJ2-3	NA	11	NA	CASSPSLAQYF	TGTGCCAGCAGTCCCAGTTTGGCGCAGTATTTT
TRBV5-1	TRBJ2-1	TRBD1	16	NA	CASSLDTGGGENEQFF	TGCGCCAGCAGCTTGGATACAGGGGGCGGTGAGAATGAGCAGTTCTTC
TRBV5-1	TRBJ2-5	TRBD2	15	NA	CASSGGAGGGETQYF	TGCGCCAGCAGCGGGGGGGCGGGAGGAGGAGAGACCCAGTACTTC
TRBV5-6	TRBJ2-7	TRBD2	14	once	CASSRTSISYEQYF	TGTGCCAGCAGCCGGACTAGCATATCCTACGAGCAGTACTTC
TRBV2	TRBJ2-3	TRBD1	15	NA	CASIPLLGQGFTQYF	TGTGCCAGCATTCCCTTGCTGGGACAGGGATTTACGCAGTATTTT
TRBV18	TRBJ2-2	TRBD2	18	once	CASSPDLLAGTDGGELFF	TGTGCCAGCTCGCCCGACCTGCTAGCGGGGACGGACGGCGGGGAGCTGTTTTTT
TRBV28	TRBJ1-5	NA	14	NA	CASSRARVGQPQHF	TGTGCCAGCAGTAGGGCCAGGGTGGGTCAGCCCCAGCATTTT
TRBV28	TRBJ1-5	NA	15	NA	CASRMGGYSNQPQHF	TGTGCCAGCAGGATGGGGGGGTATAGCAATCAGCCCCAGCATTTT